The clone carrying this T cell receptor (beta chain) was observed a handful of times. Its antigen is not known. These data come from a study of T-cell memory formation after mild COVID-19. Overall study results and limits: Some responding clones appeared in pre-infection memory, suggesting cross-reactive memory joined. Clones that contracted from day 15 to 85 had balanced CD4/CD8; later expanders were CD4+ biased.

CDR3 length: 13 amino acids. Germline assignment: CDR1 SGHTA and CDR2 FQGNSA. Trimming pared 4 bases from V and 4 bases from J, leaving 9 bases between. After 5'RACE with constant-segment primers, TCR alpha and TCR beta cDNA libraries carrying sample barcodes and UMIs were obtained. TCRdb analysed the 5' RACE reads with MiXCR anew, one entry per CDR3 protein. In the table there are about 170,000 distinct CDR3 sequences, roughly 13% of which are singletons. The sample comprised PBMCs or a T cell subset sorted from them (not recorded which). The sequence came from a man in his late teens or twenties who had mild COVID-19 (a few samples of this study predate the infection). Cell type and time point are not known. V is TRBV7-2 and J is TRBJ2-3; the D is unclear. The CDR3 DNA follows: TGTGCCAGCAGCTCGCGAGGAGCAGATACGCAGTATTTT. Translating gives CASSSRGADTQYF. Variable domain in full (rest from reference TRBV7-2 and TRBJ2-3): GAGVSQSPSNKVTEKGKDVELRCDPISGHTALYWYRQSLGQGLEFLIYFQGNSAPDKSGLPSDRFSAERTGGSVSTLTIQRTQQEDSAVYLCASSSRGADTQYFGPGTRLTVL.